These 28 T cell receptor beta chains share one sample of origin, sequenced in a study of blood T cell repertoires in COVID-19. Profiled with immunoSEQ multiplex PCR; TCRdb holds only in-frame clones, not every one. The table has about 15,000 clones, approximately 89% seen once. The specimen sequenced was peripheral blood. Source of these receptors: a man aged 55 to 70 with active COVID-19.

V and J are TRBV28 and TRBJ2-1, with TRBD1 matching 7 bases. The length of the CDR3 is 16 residues. The germline V gene has CDR1 MDHEN and CDR2 SYDVKM. The V gene end was trimmed by 3 bases and the J gene end by 5 bases; junction bases not matched to a gene: 10. The CDR3 nucleotides read TGTGCCAGCAGTTTTAGAGGGGGCGGGTCTCACAATGAGCAGTTCTTC. Translating gives CASSFRGGGSHNEQFF. Filled out from reference TRBV28 and TRBJ2-1, the complete variable domain reads DVKVTQSSRYLVKRTGEKVFLECVQDMDHENMFWYRQDPGLGLRLIYFSYDVKMKEKGDIPEGYSVSREKKERFSLILESASTNQTSMYLCASSFRGGGSHNEQFFGPGTRLTVL.

The rearrangement joins TRBV3-1 (or the pseudogene TRBV3-2) to TRBJ2-5; TRBD1 agrees at 12 bases. CDR1 and CDR2 from the germline V gene are LGHDT and YNNKEL (reference sequence). CDR3 size: 16 residues. Trimming at V came to 1 base and at J to 5 bases, leaving 5 bases not matched to a gene. CDR3 nucleotide sequence: TGTGCCAGCAGCCAAGCCGGGACAGGGGGCCTGGAGACCCAGTACTTC. Translating it yields CASSQAGTGGLETQYF.

This clone was seen only once. The rearrangement links TRBV2 to TRBJ2-3; 7 bases line up with TRBD1. CDR1 is SNHLY, CDR2 FYNNEI, per germline. This CDR3 is 14 amino acids long. V trimming: 8 bases; J trimming: 0 bases; junction bases outside the gene matches: 5. The CDR3 reads CASGTEFSTDTQYF. CDR3 sequence (DNA): TGTGCCAGCGGGACAGAATTTAGCACAGATACGCAGTATTTT. Full variable domain (outside the CDR3, taken from reference TRBV2 and TRBJ2-3): EPEVTQTPSHQVTQMGQEVILRCVPISNHLYFYWYRQILGQKVEFLVSFYNNEISEKSEIFDDQFSVERPDGSNFTLKIRSTKLEDSAMYFCASGTEFSTDTQYFGPGTRLTVL.

The chain uses TRBV9 and TRBJ2-3; maybe TRBD2 (6 bases). The CDR3 consists of 14 residues. The germline V gene encodes CDR1 SGDLS and CDR2 YYNGEE. Trimming took 4 bases from V and 4 from J, leaving 13 bases between them. The CDR3 bases are TGTGCCAGCAGCCCATACGGCGGGGCAGATACGCAGTATTTT. Translation gives CASSPYGGADTQYF.

The chain couples TRBV27 to TRBJ2-7, with 8 bases fitting TRBD1. CDR3 length: 15 residues. Losses at the gene ends were 3 bases for V and 4 bases for J; bases not matched to a gene: 8. Looked up from germline, CDR1 is MNHEY and CDR2 is SMNVEV (reference sequence). The CDR3 nucleotides are TGTGCCAGCAGTTTTGCAGGGGGCAAGAGGTACGAGCAGTACGTC. Translating gives CASSFAGGKRYEQYV.

J is TRBJ1-6 and V is TRBV11-2; tentatively, D is TRBD1 (5 bases). The CDR3 runs 17 residues. CDR1 is SGHAT and CDR2 is FQNNGV in the germline V gene. Trimming took 2 bases from V and 0 from J, leaving 11 bases between them. The CDR3 loop reads CASSLWDGSSYNSPLHF. In DNA form, the CDR3 reads TGTGCCAGCAGCTTATGGGACGGGAGCTCCTATAATTCACCCCTCCACTTT. Drawing the rest from reference TRBV11-2 and TRBJ1-6, the complete variable domain is EAGVAQSPRYKIIEKRQSVAFWCNPISGHATLYWYQQILGQGPKLLIQFQNNGVVDDSQLPKDRFSAERLKGVDSTLKIQPAKLEDSAVYLCASSLWDGSSYNSPLHFGNGTRLTVT.

Remarks on this clone: One junction end does not reproduce the germline sequence, and a read error may be involved. V usage is TRBV10-3 and J usage is TRBJ1-2, with D perhaps matching TRBD1 (5 bases). The CDR3 consists of 13 residues. Germline values: CDR1 ENHRY, CDR2 SYGVKD. The DNA of the CDR3 is TGTGCCCTCAGGGATGAGGGAAACTATGGCTACACCTTC. Translation gives CALRDEGNYGYTF.

The genes are TRBV4-1 and TRBJ2-1; the D gene is possibly TRBD2 (7 bases). Germline CDR1 and CDR2: MGHRA and YSYEKL. This CDR3 region has 14 residues. Between the trimmed V and J ends, which lost 0 bases and 13 bases, there was a span of 16 bases. CDR3 sequence (DNA): TGCGCCAGCAGCCAAGAGGGGGGGGCTGTAACCCAGTTCTTC. This codes for CASSQEGGAVTQFF.

This chain joins TRBV5-5 and TRBJ1-1; TRBD1 might be the D (6 bases). Trimming took 5 bases from V and 0 from J, leaving 11 bases between them. The CDR3 consists of 14 residues. The germline CDR1 and CDR2 sequences are SGHKS and YYEKEE (reference sequence). CDR3 sequence: CASRNTGMNTEAFF. DNA for the CDR3: TGTGCCAGCAGGAACACAGGGATGAACACTGAAGCTTTCTTT.

V and J are TRBV7-2 and TRBJ1-5; TRBD1 is a possible D gene (6 bases). The length of the CDR3 is 14 residues. The V end was cut by 3 bases, the J end by 4 bases, with 10 bases between. Germline values: CDR1 SGHTA, CDR2 FQGNSA. CDR3 sequence: CASSFWTENQPQHF. CDR3 nucleotide sequence: TGTGCCAGCAGCTTTTGGACAGAGAATCAGCCCCAGCATTTT.

V is TRBV23-1 and J is TRBJ1-1; TRBD1 matches 11 bases. TRBV23-1 is annotated as an ORF whose role is uncertain. This CDR3 has 15 amino acids. Trimming took 3 bases from V and 4 from J; bases not matched to a gene: 4. In DNA, the CDR3 is TGCGCCAGCAGTCAGGAAGGGACAGGGGGCACTGAAGCTTTCTTT. Residues: CASSQEGTGGTEAFF.

The V call is TRBV18, the J call TRBJ1-5, with 7 bases that match TRBD1. Germline V gene data show CDR1 as KGHSH and CDR2 as LQKENI. The CDR3 length is 16 residues. The ends lost 3 bases at V and 2 bases at J; junction bases unmatched: 7. The CDR3 DNA follows: TGTGCCAGCTCACCCAAAACGGGACAGCGCAATCAGCCCCAGCATTTT. Translating gives CASSPKTGQRNQPQHF.

This chain connects TRBV24-1 to TRBJ2-1, with D possibly being TRBD2 (6 bases). The CDR3 contains 12 residues. Trimming left V 2 bases short and J 13 bases short, with 11 bases between. Germline V gives CDR1 KGHDR, CDR2 SFDVKD. CDR3 coding DNA: TGTGCCACCAGTGATTCGGGACTCGACCAGTTCTTC. As protein: CATSDSGLDQFF.

This rearrangement joins TRBV4-1 to TRBJ2-7, with a possible D match to TRBD1 (5 bases). Germline CDR1 reads MGHRA; CDR2 reads YSYEKL. The CDR3 extends over 14 amino acids. V was shortened by 1 base and J by 3 bases, with 10 bases between the two germline ends. CDR3 residues: CASSQGGRSYEQYF. CDR3 coding DNA: TGCGCCAGCAGCCAAGGGGGCAGAAGCTACGAGCAGTACTTC.

The rearrangement joins TRBV5-6 to TRBJ2-2; maybe TRBD2 (6 bases). Germline values: CDR1 SGHDT, CDR2 YYEEEE. The CDR3 has 13 amino acids. The ends were cut back, 3 bases at V and 4 bases at J, with 7 bases in the middle. The chain's CDR3 is CASSWRGTGELFF. In nucleotides, the CDR3 is TGTGCCAGCAGCTGGCGGGGCACCGGGGAGCTGTTTTTT.

V usage is TRBV5-6 and J usage is TRBJ2-3; perhaps TRBD1 as D (6 bases). Germline V gene lookup returns CDR1 SGHDT and CDR2 YYEEEE. Between the trimmed V and J ends, which lost 0 bases and 0 bases, there was a span of 14 bases. This CDR3 contains 17 residues. CDR3 in DNA: TGTGCCAGCAGCTTGGATTTGGGGGCCGGTAGCACAGATACGCAGTATTTT. Translating gives CASSLDLGAGSTDTQYF.

The chain carries TRBV9 and TRBJ2-1, with D possibly being TRBD2 (6 bases). Germline V lookup: CDR1 SGDLS, CDR2 YYNGEE. Trimming shortened V by 4 bases and J by 4 bases, and 15 bases separated the two germline ends. The length of the CDR3 is 15 residues. The CDR3 sequence is CASSPSWAGYNEQFF. The CDR3 nucleotides are TGTGCCAGCAGCCCCTCGTGGGCGGGGTACAATGAGCAGTTCTTC.

Here the CDR3 reads CASSSVPGHLGNTIYF. The DNA of the CDR3 is TGTGCCAGCAGTTCGGTACCGGGACACCTAGGAAACACCATATATTTT. The rearrangement joins TRBV2 to TRBJ1-3; D possibly corresponds to TRBD1 (6 bases). The CDR3 totals 16 residues. CDR1 and CDR2 (germline): SNHLY, FYNNEI. V dropped 5 bases and J dropped 4 bases, with 18 bases sitting between them.

This chain connects TRBV27 to TRBJ2-1; D ambiguous. Germline CDR1 MNHEY, CDR2 SMNVEV (reference sequence). Trimming pared 5 bases from V and 6 bases from J, leaving 11 bases between. CDR3 length: 13 residues. The CDR3 spells CASSAFASNEQFF. The CDR3, as DNA: TGTGCCAGCAGTGCCTTTGCGTCCAATGAGCAGTTCTTC.

V and J are TRBV10-2 and TRBJ2-2; 10 bases are a match to TRBD2. Germline loops: CDR1 WSHSY, CDR2 SAAADI. The J segment lost 3 bases and the V segment lost 5 bases, leaving 6 bases of the junction unmatched. This CDR3 spans 16 amino acids. CDR3 residues: CASSRLAGGHTGELFF. The DNA for the CDR3 is TGCGCCAGCAGTAGATTAGCGGGGGGCCACACCGGGGAGCTGTTTTTT.

The rearrangement links TRBV6-5 to TRBJ2-3, with 9 bases that match TRBD2. Trimming took 5 bases from V and 6 from J; bases not matched to a gene: 9. From germline, CDR1 is MNHEY and CDR2 SVGAGI. CDR3 length: 15 residues. The CDR3 DNA follows: TGTGCCAGCAGTCCACTGGCGGGGGGGGGTGATACGCAGTATTTT. Translating gives CASSPLAGGGDTQYF.

The chain carries TRBV4-2 and TRBJ2-1; no reliable D call. This CDR3 is built from 14 residues. Looked up from germline, CDR1 is LGHNA and CDR2 is YNFKEQ. Trimming removed 3 bases from V and 3 bases from J, with 9 bases in between. The CDR3 DNA reads TGTGCCAGCAGCCACCCGACGGGCTACAATGAGCAGTTCTTC. Translating gives CASSHPTGYNEQFF.

The V and J genes are TRBV30 and TRBJ1-1; the D gene is possibly TRBD1 (6 bases). Deletions cut 2 bases from V and 7 bases from J, with 11 bases between. Germline CDR1 reads GTSNPN; CDR2 reads SVGIG (reference sequence). CDR3 size: 12 residues. CDR3 sequence reads: CAWSRTVGEAFF. In DNA, the CDR3 is TGTGCCTGGAGTAGGACAGTGGGTGAAGCTTTCTTT.

CDR3 nucleotides: TGTGCCAGCAGCCCCCGGCCGACAGGGCCTGACACTGAAGCTTTCTTT. Translated: CASSPRPTGPDTEAFF. This chain uses TRBV4-2 with TRBJ1-1, with 7 nucleotides matching TRBD1. The length of the CDR3 is 16 residues. Unmatched junction bases numbered 11, after V lost 4 bases and J lost 3 bases. Germline V gene lookup returns CDR1 LGHNA and CDR2 YNFKEQ.

This clone was seen a single time. The genes are TRBV18 and TRBJ1-1; 7 bases align to TRBD1. The CDR3 length is 14 residues. Losses at the gene ends were 6 bases for V and 3 bases for J; bases not matched to a gene: 7. CDR1 is KGHSH and CDR2 is LQKENI in the germline V gene. The CDR3 region has the DNA TGTGCCAGCTCCACGGACAGGAGGGACACTGAAGCTTTCTTT. Encoded protein: CASSTDRRDTEAFF.

The chain links TRBV18 to TRBJ2-7; 10 nucleotides align to TRBD1. The V and J ends lost 2 bases and 3 bases, in that order; junction bases with no gene match: 1. CDR1 KGHSH and CDR2 LQKENI come from the germline V gene. The CDR3 covers 14 residues. For the CDR3, the DNA is TGTGCCAGCTCACCAAGGACAGGGGGCTACGAGCAGTACTTC. Translation: CASSPRTGGYEQYF.

This clone was seen just once. V usage is TRBV6-5 and J usage is TRBJ2-7; D ambiguous. V was trimmed by 7 bases and J by 3 bases, leaving 10 bases between them. The CDR3 spans 12 residues. Per the germline V gene, CDR1 is MNHEY and CDR2 is SVGAGI. The CDR3 loop reads CASNSQIYEQYV. In DNA, the CDR3 is TGTGCCAGCAATTCACAGATCTACGAGCAGTACGTC.

The chain carries TRBV19 and TRBJ1-4, with D tentatively TRBD1 (6 bases). V lost 4 bases and J 0 bases, leaving 15 bases between the germline ends. The CDR3 extends over 17 amino acids. Germline V gene data show CDR1 as LNHDA and CDR2 as SQIVND (reference sequence). DNA for the CDR3: TGTGCCAGTAGTACCTTCGACAGGAATCCAACTAATGAAAAACTGTTTTTT. Its translation: CASSTFDRNPTNEKLFF.